This T cell receptor (beta chain) was documented in a study of shared clonotypes between healthy human individuals. Looking at the study overall: CD4 naive and CD4 memory each took three plates per donor, while CD8 naive took two and CD8 memory one.

Generated by immunoSEQ multiplex PCR, the TCRdb table keeps only in-frame clones and is missing some. Here the sample spans under 1,100,000 clones, approximately 80% being singletons. Study-level results: Generally, estimated richness proved larger in naive subsets than it did in memory subsets. Clonotypes not shared had lower generation probabilities than those common to all four donors.

With respect to this clone: The antigen is undetermined.

After removal of 3 bases from V and 7 bases from J, the junction contained 7 bases not matched to a gene. CDR1 is KGHSH, CDR2 LQKENI, per germline. The CDR3 runs 15 residues. CD4+ cells underwent separation, giving CD45RA+ naive and CD45RA-negative memory subsets. The chain employs TRBV18 and TRBJ2-7; the match to TRBD1 covers 12 bases. This clonotype originated in a man between 18 and 29 years old in good health. Some clones in this sample may be carry-over from other donors' samples. The sample consisted of memory CD4+ T cells from PBMCs. Sample subset: CD45RA-negative fraction. Here the CDR3 DNA reads TGTGCCAGCTCACCCCTGGGACAGGGGGCGAGAGAGCAGTACTTC. This encodes CASSPLGQGAREQYF.